This T cell receptor beta chain was identified in a study of blood T cell repertoires in COVID-19. The wider study: Specimens from acute and convalescent COVID-19 originated in the United States, Italy and Spain.

Germline CDR1 and CDR2: MDHEN and SYDVKM. The CDR3 contains 15 residues. V was clipped by 4 bases and J by 4 bases; unmatched bases: 3. In the original processing: Reference gene primers were amplified, and this amplification served to estimate nucleated cell counts. The assay was immunoSEQ multiplex PCR, and TCRdb's table has in-frame clones only and misses some. V and J calls and clone size are given by that table; D and trimming were obtained from the DNA. The table records 150,000 to 200,000 clones, 75% to 85% of them present only once. The clonotype comes from a human donor in a cohort sampled during active COVID-19. The V gene is TRBV28, the J gene TRBJ2-3, with TRBD2 identical over 12 bases. Sequencing was done on a sample of peripheral blood. The CDR3 protein is CASSSLAGGADTQYF. Here the CDR3 DNA reads TGTGCCAGCAGTTCTCTAGCGGGAGGGGCAGATACGCAGTATTTT.